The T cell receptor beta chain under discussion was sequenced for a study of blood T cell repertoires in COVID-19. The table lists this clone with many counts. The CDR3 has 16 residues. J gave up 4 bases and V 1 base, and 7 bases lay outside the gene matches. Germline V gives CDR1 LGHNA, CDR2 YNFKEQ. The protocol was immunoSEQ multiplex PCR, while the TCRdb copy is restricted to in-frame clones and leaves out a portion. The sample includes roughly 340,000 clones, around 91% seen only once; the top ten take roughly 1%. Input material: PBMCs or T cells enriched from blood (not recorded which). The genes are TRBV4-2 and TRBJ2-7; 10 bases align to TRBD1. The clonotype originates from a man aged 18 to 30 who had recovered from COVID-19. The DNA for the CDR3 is TGTGCCAGCAGCCAAGTGACAGGGGGCTTAACGTACGAGCAGTACTTC. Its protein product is CASSQVTGGLTYEQYF.